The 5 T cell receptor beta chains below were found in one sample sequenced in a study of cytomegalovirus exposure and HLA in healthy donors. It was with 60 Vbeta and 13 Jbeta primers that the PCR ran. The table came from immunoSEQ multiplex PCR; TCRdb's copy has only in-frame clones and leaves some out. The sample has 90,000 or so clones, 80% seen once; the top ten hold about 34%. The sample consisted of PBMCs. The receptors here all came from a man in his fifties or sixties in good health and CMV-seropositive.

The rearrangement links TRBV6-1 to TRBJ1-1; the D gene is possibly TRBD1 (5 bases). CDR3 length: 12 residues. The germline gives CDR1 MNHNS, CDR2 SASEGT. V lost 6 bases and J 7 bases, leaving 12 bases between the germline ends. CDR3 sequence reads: CASSLTVDEAFF. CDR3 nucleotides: TGTGCCAGCAGCCTGACAGTTGATGAAGCTTTCTTT.

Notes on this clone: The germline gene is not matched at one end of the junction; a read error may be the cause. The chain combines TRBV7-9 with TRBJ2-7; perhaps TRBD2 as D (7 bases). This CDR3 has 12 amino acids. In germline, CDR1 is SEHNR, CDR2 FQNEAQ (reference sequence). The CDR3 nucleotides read TGTTCCAGCAGCCGAGGGGGGGACGAGCAGTACTTC. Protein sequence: CSSSRGGDEQYF. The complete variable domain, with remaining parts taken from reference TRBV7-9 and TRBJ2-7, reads DTGVSQNPRHKITKRGQNVTFRCDPISEHNRLYWYRQTLGQGPEFLTYFQNEAQLEKSRLLSDRFSAERPKGSFSTLEIQRTEQGDSAMYLCSSSRGGDEQYFGPGTRLTVT.

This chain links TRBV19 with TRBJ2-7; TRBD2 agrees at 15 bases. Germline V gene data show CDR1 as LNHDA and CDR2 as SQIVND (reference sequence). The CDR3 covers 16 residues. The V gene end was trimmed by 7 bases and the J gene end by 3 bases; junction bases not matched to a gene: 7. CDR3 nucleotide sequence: TGTGCCAGTATCGGACCGGGACTAGCGGGAGGCTACGAGCAGTACTTC. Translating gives CASIGPGLAGGYEQYF.

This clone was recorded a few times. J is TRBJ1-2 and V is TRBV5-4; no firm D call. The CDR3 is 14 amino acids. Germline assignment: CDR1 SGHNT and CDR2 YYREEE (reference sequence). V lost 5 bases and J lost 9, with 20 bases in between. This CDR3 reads CASSETAGQKRYTF. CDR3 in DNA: TGTGCCAGCAGTGAAACGGCAGGTCAGAAACGCTACACCTTC.

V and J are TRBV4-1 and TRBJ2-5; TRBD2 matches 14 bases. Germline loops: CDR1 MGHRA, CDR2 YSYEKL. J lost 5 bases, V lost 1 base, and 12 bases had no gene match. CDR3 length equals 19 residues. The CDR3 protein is CASSQGPTSGRALGETQYF. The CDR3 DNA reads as TGCGCCAGCAGCCAAGGGCCGACTAGCGGGAGGGCCTTGGGGGAGACCCAGTACTTC.